The rows below give T cell receptor beta chains drawn from one sample of a study of a mutant IDH1 vaccine in newly diagnosed glioma. Generated by immunoSEQ multiplex PCR, the TCRdb table keeps only in-frame clones and is missing some. The table includes just under 80,000 clones, 90% to 95% detected once. No antigen has been assigned to these receptors. The sequencing used PBMCs, collected from a glioma patient whose treatment included an IDH1 peptide vaccine. The receptors stem from a woman in her 50s with glioma. CDR3s include the opening cysteine and the closing phenylalanine or tryptophan. A D gene is named only where the DNA matches it firmly. A clone size is listed for some rows: how often the clone was seen (once, few, many), or a class if it is expanded.

D | J | V | size | DNA | CDR3
TRBD2 | TRBJ2-1 | TRBV9 | . | TGTGCCAGCAGCGTGGGCGGGAGGGCCTCCAATGAGCAGTTCTTC | CASSVGGRASNEQFF
. | TRBJ1-5 | TRBV19 | . | TGTGCCAGTAGTTTCGCCCTATATAGCAATCAGCCCCAGCATTTT | CASSFALYSNQPQHF
. | TRBJ2-2 | TRBV30 | . | TGTGCCTGGAGACCCCAGAACACCGGGGAGCTGTTTTTT | CAWRPQNTGELFF
TRBD2 | TRBJ2-7 | TRBV18 | . | TGTGCCAGCTCGGGAGGACTAGCGGGCAGCTCCTACGAGCAGTACTTC | CASSGGLAGSSYEQYF
. | TRBJ2-5 | TRBV20-1 | . | TGCAGTGGGCAGCTTCAAGAGACCCAGTACTTC | CSGQLQETQYF
TRBD1 | TRBJ2-7 | TRBV9 | many | TGTGCCAGCAGCGAACAGGGGGTACCCTACGAGCAGTACTTC | CASSEQGVPYEQYF
. | TRBJ2-7 | TRBV21-1 | . | TGTGCCAGCAGCAAAGAGGCGGACGGCAGTTACGAGCAGTACTTC | CASSKEADGSYEQYF
. | TRBJ2-3 | TRBV7-6 | . | TGTGCCAGCCGCCCACTCAAGGGGAGCACAGATACGCAGTATTTT | CASRPLKGSTDTQYF
. | TRBJ1-5 | TRBV6-6 | . | TGTGCCAGCAGGCGGTCCAGGGATCAGCCCCAGCATTTT | CASRRSRDQPQHF
TRBD1 | TRBJ2-1 | TRBV5-4 | . | TGTGCCAGCAGCTACAGGGGGCAGGCCAATGAGCAGTTCTTC | CASSYRGQANEQFF
TRBD1 | TRBJ1-4 | TRBV6-1 | . | TGTGCCAGCAGTGAAGCGCTCCGGACAGGTGCAACTAATGAAAAACTGTTTTTT | CASSEALRTGATNEKLFF
TRBD1 | TRBJ2-7 | TRBV5-4 | . | TGTGCCAGCAGCTTAGCCGGGACAGGGGGGAACGAGCAGTACTTC | CASSLAGTGGNEQYF
TRBD1 | TRBJ1-1 | TRBV18 | once | TGTGCCAGCTCATCCCGGGACAGGGTCTTTATGAACACTGAAGCTTTCTTT | CASSSRDRVFMNTEAFF
TRBD2 | TRBJ2-3 | TRBV2 | . | TGTGCCAGCCCGTTAGCGGGAGGGCCGACAGATACGCAGTATTTT | CASPLAGGPTDTQYF
. | TRBJ1-1 | TRBV4-1 | . | TGCGCCAGCAGCCAAGGCGTTGAAGCTTTCTTT | CASSQGVEAFF
. | TRBJ1-1 | TRBV5-5 | . | TGTGCCAGCAGCTTGACGACAGGACCGGAAGCTTTCTTT | CASSLTTGPEAFF
. | TRBJ2-2 | TRBV10-1 | once | TGCGCCAGCAGTGTTCAGAGAACCGGGGAGCTGTTTTTT | CASSVQRTGELFF
TRBD1 | TRBJ1-1 | TRBV6-6 | . | TGTGCCAGCAGTCCAAACAGGGGAATGGGCACTGAAGCTTTCTTT | CASSPNRGMGTEAFF
. | TRBJ1-1 | TRBV15 | . | TGTGCCACCAGCAGAGATAGGGCCACTGAAGCTTTCTTT | CATSRDRATEAFF
TRBD1 | TRBJ2-2 | TRBV29-1 | . | TGCAGCGTCGTACAGGGGGCGATAAACACCGGGGAGCTGTTTTTT | CSVVQGAINTGELFF
. | TRBJ2-7 | TRBV4-1 | . | TGCGCCAGCAGCCGCACCTGGGGTCCGAGAAACGAGCAGTACTTC | CASSRTWGPRNEQYF
TRBD1 | TRBJ2-2 | TRBV27 | once | TGTGCCAGCTCTACCGGGACAGGGAACACCGGGGAGCTGTTTTTT | CASSTGTGNTGELFF
TRBD2 | TRBJ2-1 | TRBV7-2 | . | TGTGCCAGCAGCCTGACTAGCGGGAGCCACAATGAGCAGTTCTTC | CASSLTSGSHNEQFF
TRBD1 | TRBJ2-4 | TRBV18 | . | TGTGCCAGCTCACCACGGAGGACAGGGGGGTCGGGAGCCAAAAACATTCAGTACTTC | CASSPRRTGGSGAKNIQYF
. | TRBJ2-7 | TRBV2 | . | TGTGCCAGCAGTGAACGAGGCGACAGAGCCTACGAGCAGTACTTC | CASSERGDRAYEQYF
. | TRBJ2-3 | TRBV14 | . | TGTGCCAGCAGCCAGTCAGGCCCAGATACGCAGTATTTT | CASSQSGPDTQYF
. | TRBJ2-2 | TRBV2 | few | TGTGCCAGCAGGCCCGACGGGGAGCTGTTTTTT | CASRPDGELFF
. | TRBJ1-2 | TRBV7-9 | . | TGTGCCAGCACGTGGACGGGAAGCAACTATGGCTACACCTTC | CASTWTGSNYGYTF
. | TRBJ1-5 | TRBV19 | . | TGTGCCAGTAGTGACCGGGACAGCAATCAGCCCCAGCATTTT | CASSDRDSNQPQHF
TRBD1 | TRBJ1-5 | TRBV19 | . | TGTGCCAGTAGTCGACAGGGGGCAAATAGCAATCAGCCCCAGCATTTT | CASSRQGANSNQPQHF
TRBD2 | TRBJ2-7 | TRBV29-1 | . | TGCAGCGTTGAGTCTTGGACTAGCGGGAGCTACGAGCAGTACTTC | CSVESWTSGSYEQYF
. | TRBJ1-2 | TRBV28 | once | TGTGCCAGCAGTCGGGGCCATGGCTACACCTTC | CASSRGHGYTF
. | TRBJ1-2 | TRBV5-8 | . | TGTGCCAGCAGCCGGGGCAGCCCTATTAACTATGGCTACACCTTC | CASSRGSPINYGYTF
TRBD2 | TRBJ2-1 | TRBV10-1 | . | TGCGCCAGTACTAGCGGGAGAGGCAATGAGCAGTTCTTC | CASTSGRGNEQFF
. | TRBJ1-4 | TRBV5-5 | . | TGTGCCAGCAGCTCCGGGACTCATTCAACTAATGAAAAACTGTTTTTT | CASSSGTHSTNEKLFF